A selection of T cell receptor beta chains follows, all from one sample in a study of cytomegalovirus exposure and HLA in healthy donors. Profiling relied on immunoSEQ multiplex PCR, and the TCRdb table lists in-frame clones only, not all of them. The sample includes tens of thousands of clones. Sequencing used PBMCs. All receptors come from a female donor in good health and CMV-seropositive. Both conserved end residues are part of each CDR3. A D gene is named only where the DNA matches it firmly.

j_call v_call d_call cdr3_aa cdr3_nt
TRBJ1-1 TRBV18 TRBD1 CASSPRTGELTEAFF TGTGCCAGCTCACCAAGGACAGGGGAATTGACTGAAGCTTTCTTT
TRBJ2-5 TRBV18 . CASTLVMGSTETQYF TGTGCCAGCACTCTCGTAATGGGGAGTACGGAGACCCAGTACTTC
TRBJ2-2 TRBV19 . CASSIVPPGFTGELFF TGTGCCAGTAGTATAGTACCCCCAGGGTTTACCGGGGAGCTGTTTTTT
TRBJ2-2 TRBV10-3 . CAISQRENTGELFF TGTGCCATCTCCCAGCGAGAGAACACCGGGGAGCTGTTTTTT
TRBJ2-7 TRBV28 . CASKGAAGSSYEQYF TGTGCCAGCAAGGGGGCCGCGGGAAGCTCCTACGAGCAGTACTTC
TRBJ2-5 TRBV9 . CASSVGGGPGTQYF TGTGCCAGCAGCGTAGGGGGCGGTCCGGGGACCCAGTACTTC
TRBJ2-5 TRBV11-2 TRBD2 CASSLDLRTRGQETQYF TGTGCCAGCAGCTTAGATCTCCGGACTAGGGGCCAAGAGACCCAGTACTTC
TRBJ2-7 TRBV5-6 TRBD1 CASSGPGTANYEQYF TGTGCCAGCAGCGGCCCCGGGACAGCAAACTACGAGCAGTACTTC
TRBJ2-2 TRBV6-6 . CASSYSSDTGELFF TGTGCCAGCAGTTACTCTAGCGACACCGGGGAGCTGTTTTTT
TRBJ1-2 TRBV6-5 TRBD1 CASSYSRTGYGYTF TGTGCCAGCAGTTACTCGCGGACAGGGTATGGCTACACCTTC
TRBJ2-5 TRBV18 TRBD2 CASSPGREGRENQYF TGTGCCAGCTCACCAGGCCGGGAGGGGCGAGAGAACCAGTACTTC
TRBJ2-2 TRBV5-1 . CASSLPTAPDTGELFF TGCGCCAGCAGCTTGCCGACAGCCCCCGACACCGGGGAGCTGTTTTTT
TRBJ1-1 TRBV6-5 TRBD1 CASSGSRGRAEAFF TGTGCCAGCAGTGGTAGTAGGGGGCGGGCTGAGGCTTTCTTT
TRBJ1-1 TRBV19 . CASSAHTDLNTEAFF TGTGCCAGTAGCGCCCACACAGATTTGAACACTGAAGCTTTCTTT
TRBJ1-2 TRBV28 . CASVTGGGDYGYTF TGTGCCAGCGTAACGGGGGGGGGCGACTATGGCTACACCTTC
TRBJ2-5 TRBV5-1 . CASSGGGRQETQYF TGCGCCAGCAGTGGAGGGGGCCGTCAAGAGACCCAGTACTTC
TRBJ2-7 TRBV19 . CASSIRPTSREQYF TGTGCCAGTAGTATAAGACCGACTAGTCGCGAGCAGTACTTC
TRBJ2-2 TRBV5-1 TRBD1 CASSTYRGGDTGELFF TGCGCCAGCAGCACCTACAGGGGCGGCGACACCGGGGAGCTGTTTTTT
TRBJ1-4 TRBV13 . CASSPRGGKWPNEKLFF TGTGCCAGCAGCCCGAGAGGGGGTAAGTGGCCTAATGAAAAACTGTTTTTT
TRBJ1-1 TRBV18 . CASSPPTGPNTEAFF TGTGCCAGCTCACCCCCGACAGGTCCGAACACTGAAGCTTTCTTT
TRBJ2-3 TRBV5-1 TRBD2 CASSLGLAASTDTQYF TGCGCCAGCAGCTTGGGACTAGCGGCAAGCACAGATACGCAGTATTTT
TRBJ1-2 TRBV4-3 TRBD1 CASRPEGGQGIGYTF TGCGCCAGCAGGCCCGAAGGGGGACAGGGTATCGGCTACACCTTC
TRBJ2-1 TRBV6-5 . CASSYGQRSDNEQFF TGTGCCAGCAGTTACGGTCAGCGTTCCGACAATGAGCAGTTCTTC
TRBJ1-2 TRBV5-4 . CASSPGGGRNYGYTF TGTGCCAGCAGCCCGGGGGGTGGCAGGAACTATGGCTACACCTTC
TRBJ1-2 TRBV18 . CASSPQGRQNGYTF TGTGCCAGCTCACCTCAGGGGCGACAGAATGGCTACACCTTC
TRBJ2-7 TRBV19 TRBD2 CASKERGTPTYEQYF TGTGCCAGTAAAGAGCGGGGGACCCCAACCTACGAGCAGTACTTC
TRBJ2-1 TRBV7-3 . CASSLAPLGRSSYNEQFF TGTGCCAGCAGCTTAGCCCCCTTAGGGAGGAGCTCCTACAATGAGCAGTTCTTC
TRBJ2-5 TRBV5-1 . CASSLGQGKETQYF TGCGCCAGCAGCTTGGGGCAGGGGAAAGAGACCCAGTACTTC